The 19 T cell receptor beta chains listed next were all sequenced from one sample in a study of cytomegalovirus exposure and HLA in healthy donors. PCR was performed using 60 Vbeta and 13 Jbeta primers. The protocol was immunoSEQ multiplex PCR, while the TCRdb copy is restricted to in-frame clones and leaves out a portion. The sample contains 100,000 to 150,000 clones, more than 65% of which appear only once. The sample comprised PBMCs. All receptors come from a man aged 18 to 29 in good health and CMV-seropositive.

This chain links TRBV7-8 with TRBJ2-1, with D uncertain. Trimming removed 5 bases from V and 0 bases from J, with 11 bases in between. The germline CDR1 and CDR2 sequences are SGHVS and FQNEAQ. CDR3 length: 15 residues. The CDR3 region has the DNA TGTGCCAGCAGCAAAGCCTCCCTCTCCTACAATGAGCAGTTCTTC. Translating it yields CASSKASLSYNEQFF.

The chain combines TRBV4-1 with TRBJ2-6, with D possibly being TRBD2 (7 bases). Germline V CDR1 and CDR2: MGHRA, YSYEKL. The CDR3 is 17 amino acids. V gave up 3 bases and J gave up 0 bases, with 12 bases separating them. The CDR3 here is CASSQGGARSGANVLTF. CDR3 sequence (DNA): TGCGCCAGCAGCCAGGGGGGGGCGCGCTCTGGGGCCAACGTCCTGACTTTC.

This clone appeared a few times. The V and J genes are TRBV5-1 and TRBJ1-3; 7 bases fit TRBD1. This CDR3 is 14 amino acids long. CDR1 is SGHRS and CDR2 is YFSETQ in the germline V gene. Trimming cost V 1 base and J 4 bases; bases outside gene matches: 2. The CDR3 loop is CASSLRTGGNTIYF. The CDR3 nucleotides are TGCGCCAGCAGCTTGAGGACAGGCGGAAACACCATATATTTT.

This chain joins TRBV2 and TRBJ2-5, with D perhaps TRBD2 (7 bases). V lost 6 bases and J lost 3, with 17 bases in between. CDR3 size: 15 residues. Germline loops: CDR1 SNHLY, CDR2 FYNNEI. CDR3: CASSKTGGGEETQYF. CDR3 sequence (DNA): TGTGCCAGCAGCAAGACGGGGGGCGGGGAAGAGACCCAGTACTTC. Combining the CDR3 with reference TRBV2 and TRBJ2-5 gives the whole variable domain EPEVTQTPSHQVTQMGQEVILRCVPISNHLYFYWYRQILGQKVEFLVSFYNNEISEKSEIFDDQFSVERPDGSNFTLKIRSTKLEDSAMYFCASSKTGGGEETQYFGPGTRLLVL.

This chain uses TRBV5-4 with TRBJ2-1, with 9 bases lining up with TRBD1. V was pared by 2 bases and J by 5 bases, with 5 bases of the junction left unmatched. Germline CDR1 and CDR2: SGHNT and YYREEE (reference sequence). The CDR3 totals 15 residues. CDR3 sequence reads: CASSLGQGMDNEQFF. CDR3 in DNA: TGTGCCAGCAGCTTAGGACAGGGGATGGACAATGAGCAGTTCTTC.

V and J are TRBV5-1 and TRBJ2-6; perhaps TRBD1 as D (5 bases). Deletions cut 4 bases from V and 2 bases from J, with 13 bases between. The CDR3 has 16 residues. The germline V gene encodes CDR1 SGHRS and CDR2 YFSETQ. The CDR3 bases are TGCGCCAGCAGCACGGCTAGGGGCGCTGGGGCCAACGTCCTGACTTTC. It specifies CASSTARGAGANVLTF. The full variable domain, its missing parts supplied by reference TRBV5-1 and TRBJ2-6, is KAGVTQTPRYLIKTRGQQVTLSCSPISGHRSVSWYQQTPGQGLQFLFEYFSETQRNKGNFPGRFSGRQFSNSRSEMNVSTLELGDSALYLCASSTARGAGANVLTFGAGSRLTVL.

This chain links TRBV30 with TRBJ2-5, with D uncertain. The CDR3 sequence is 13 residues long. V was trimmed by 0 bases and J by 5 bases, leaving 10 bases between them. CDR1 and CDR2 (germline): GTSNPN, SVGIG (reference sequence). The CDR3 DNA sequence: TGTGCCTGGAGTGTATCCGGGTTGGAGACCCAGTACTTC. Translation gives CAWSVSGLETQYF.

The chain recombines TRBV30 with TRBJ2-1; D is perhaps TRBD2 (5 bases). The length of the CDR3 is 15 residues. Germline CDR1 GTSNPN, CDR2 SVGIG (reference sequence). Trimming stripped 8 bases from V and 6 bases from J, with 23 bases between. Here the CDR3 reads CALTPGIIPSNEQFF. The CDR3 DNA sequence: TGTGCCCTGACGCCGGGGATCATCCCATCCAATGAGCAGTTCTTC.

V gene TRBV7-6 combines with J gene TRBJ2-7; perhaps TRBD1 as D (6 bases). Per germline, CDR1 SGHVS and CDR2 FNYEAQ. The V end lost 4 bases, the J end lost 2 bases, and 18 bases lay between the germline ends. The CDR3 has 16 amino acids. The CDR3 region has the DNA TGTGCCAGCAGCTCGATAAAGGGGGACCTCCCCTACGAGCAGTACTTC. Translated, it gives CASSSIKGDLPYEQYF.

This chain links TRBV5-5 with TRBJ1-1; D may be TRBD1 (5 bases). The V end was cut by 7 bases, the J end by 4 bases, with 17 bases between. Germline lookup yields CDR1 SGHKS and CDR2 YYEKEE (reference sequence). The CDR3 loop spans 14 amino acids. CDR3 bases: TGTGCCAGCTCCCGGGGGGGTCTTGGCACTGAAGCTTTCTTT. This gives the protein CASSRGGLGTEAFF. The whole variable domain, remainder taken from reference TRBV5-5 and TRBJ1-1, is DAGVTQSPTHLIKTRGQQVTLRCSPISGHKSVSWYQQVLGQGPQFIFQYYEKEERGRGNFPDRFSARQFPNYSSELNVNALLLGDSALYLCASSRGGLGTEAFFGQGTRLTVV.

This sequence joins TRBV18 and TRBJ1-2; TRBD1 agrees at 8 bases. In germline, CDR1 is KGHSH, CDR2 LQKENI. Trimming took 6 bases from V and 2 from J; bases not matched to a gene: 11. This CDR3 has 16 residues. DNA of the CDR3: TGTGCCAGCTCCAGCTTATCGACAGGGGAGAACTATGGCTACACCTTC. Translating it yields CASSSLSTGENYGYTF. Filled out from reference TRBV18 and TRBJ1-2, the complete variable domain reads NAGVMQNPRHLVRRRGQEARLRCSPMKGHSHVYWYRQLPEEGLKFMVYLQKENIIDESGMPKERFSAEFPKEGPSILRIQQVVRGDSAAYFCASSSLSTGENYGYTFGSGTRLTVV.

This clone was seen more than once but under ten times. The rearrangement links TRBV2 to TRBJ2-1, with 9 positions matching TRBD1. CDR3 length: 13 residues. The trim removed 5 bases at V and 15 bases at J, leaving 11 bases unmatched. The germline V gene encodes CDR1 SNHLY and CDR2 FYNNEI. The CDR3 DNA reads TGTGCCAGCAGTCGGGACAGGGCTGATTTTCCGTTCTTC. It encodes CASSRDRADFPFF.

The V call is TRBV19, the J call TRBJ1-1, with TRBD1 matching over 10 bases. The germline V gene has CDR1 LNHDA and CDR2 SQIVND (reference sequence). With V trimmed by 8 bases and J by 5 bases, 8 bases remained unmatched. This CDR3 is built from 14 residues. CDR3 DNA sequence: TGTGCCAGTCGGGACAGGGGAAAATATACTGAAGCTTTCTTT. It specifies CASRDRGKYTEAFF.

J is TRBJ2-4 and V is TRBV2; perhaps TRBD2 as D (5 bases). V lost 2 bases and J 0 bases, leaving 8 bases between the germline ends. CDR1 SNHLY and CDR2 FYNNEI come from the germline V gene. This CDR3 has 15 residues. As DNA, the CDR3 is TGTGCCAGCAGTGAATATCGGGGAGCCAAAAACATTCAGTACTTC. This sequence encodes CASSEYRGAKNIQYF.

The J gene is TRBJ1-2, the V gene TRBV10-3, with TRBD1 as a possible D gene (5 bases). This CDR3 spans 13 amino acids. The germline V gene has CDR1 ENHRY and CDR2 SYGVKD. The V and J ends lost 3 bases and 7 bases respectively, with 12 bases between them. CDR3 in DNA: TGTGCCATCAGTGACTTAGGACAAATTGGCTACACCTTC. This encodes CAISDLGQIGYTF.

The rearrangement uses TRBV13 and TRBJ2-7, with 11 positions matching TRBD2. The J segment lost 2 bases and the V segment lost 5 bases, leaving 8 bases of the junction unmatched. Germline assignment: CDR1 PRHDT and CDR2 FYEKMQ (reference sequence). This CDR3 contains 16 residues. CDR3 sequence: CASSLTGLAAPYEQYF. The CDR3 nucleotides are TGTGCCAGCAGCCTTACGGGACTAGCGGCCCCCTACGAGCAGTACTTC.

CDR3 nucleotide sequence: TGTGCCAGCAGTCAAGGGGGAAACATTCAGTACTTC. Protein product: CASSQGGNIQYF. V is TRBV6-6 and J is TRBJ2-4; weak D call: TRBD1 (6 bases). CDR1 MNHNY and CDR2 SVGAGI come from the germline V gene (reference sequence). The CDR3 has 12 residues. Trimming shortened V by 5 bases and J by 6 bases, and 8 bases separated the two germline ends.

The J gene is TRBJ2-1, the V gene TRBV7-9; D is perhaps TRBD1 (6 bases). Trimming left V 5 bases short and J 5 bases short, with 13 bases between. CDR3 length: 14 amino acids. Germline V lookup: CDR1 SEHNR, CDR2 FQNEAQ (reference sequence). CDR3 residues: CASSPRTVDNEQFF. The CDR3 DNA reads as TGTGCCAGCAGCCCCCGGACAGTCGACAATGAGCAGTTCTTC.

The CDR3: CASSGTGAYLNTEAFF. The CDR3, as DNA: TGTGCCAGCAGTGGGACAGGGGCTTACCTGAACACTGAAGCTTTCTTT. This rearrangement joins TRBV6-1 to TRBJ1-1; 9 bases match TRBD1. J was trimmed by 0 bases and V by 4 bases; bases with no gene match: 6. Looked up from germline, CDR1 is MNHNS and CDR2 is SASEGT. CDR3 length: 16 residues.